This note documents a single T cell receptor beta chain sequence. This clone's antigen is unknown. One base away there is no much larger clone; base qualities are not given. Per the publication, the treatment or condition label means: some 19 received Ad26.COV2.S at low or high dose, single or two shots; about 5 received placebo; per-sample allocation not given. For vaccine and placebo recipients, repertoires were sequenced using samples collected on day 63 after the first injection. Between 29 July and 7 August 2020, Cohort 1b enrolled some 25 adults aged 18-55 years at one site in Boston, USA. As a vaccine, Ad26.COV2.S was a replication-incompetent adenovirus type 26 vector that expressed a prefusion-stabilized SARS-CoV-2 spike protein derived from the original Wuhan strain. The immunoSEQ Assay was the method used to sequence TCRbeta CDR3 regions. After extraction, genomic DNA underwent amplification by bias-controlled multiplex PCR, followed by high-throughput sequencing. Per the authors' processing: To quantify the absolute abundance of each unique TCRbeta CDR3 region, sequences were collapsed and filtered. Usable DNA was measured by amplifying reference genes present in all nucleated cells, and TCRbeta template counts were normalized to that usable DNA to estimate T cell fraction. Repertoire TCRs were annotated as SARS-CoV-2-specific by exact matching of V gene, CDR3 amino acid sequence and J gene to a known reactive TCR set. MIRA supplied the reference SARS-CoV-2 TCR set, which was filtered for enrichment in COVID-19-positive ImmuneCODE repertoires so that public or cross-reactive TCRs were removed. Using the MIRA antigens, annotated TCRs were further analysed by specific ORF or by position within an ORF. Breadth was defined as the number of annotated unique rearrangements divided by the total number of unique productive rearrangements, and depth was defined as the summed frequency of the annotated unique rearrangements. Group comparisons of TCR breadth used two-sided Wilcoxon rank-sum tests. Here the immuneACCESS table is served through TCRdb, limited to in-frame sequences with V and J called. Missing clones are a known gap in these copies; in checked studies unresolved V genes cover under half, and the rest lacks a known reason. V and J calls and clone size follow that table, whereas D and trimming were derived from the DNA. The sample includes hundreds of thousands of clones, with 80% to 90% observed a single time. Of the sample, approximately 1.5% falls within the top ten clones.

This entry comes from a study of Ad26.COV2.S vaccination and SARS-CoV-2 variants (dated by TCRdb to 2020 to 2023). For the wider study: Donors in the vaccine arm were drawn from COV1001, a multicentre, randomized, double-blind, placebo-controlled phase I-IIa trial testing Ad26.COV2.S in healthy adults. Ad26.COV2.S was administered intramuscularly at 5 x 10^10 or 1 x 10^11 viral particles, either as a single shot or as two shots given 56 days apart. Sequencing of the TCRbeta repertoire served to evaluate the specificity and breadth of SARS-CoV-2-reactive T cell receptors following Ad26.COV2.S vaccination. The TCR-sequenced set comprised approximately 30 samples: about 19 Ad26.COV2.S vaccine recipients, 5 placebo recipients and 8 SARS-CoV-2 convalescent individuals. Trial participants were randomized into five groups of five: low-dose or high-dose Ad26.COV2.S given once or twice, or placebo on both occasions. Investigators remained blinded to trial group allocation during experiments and outcome assessment.

Results the study describes overall, beyond this receptor: The authors noted that total T cell responses may have been underestimated by the TCR breadth and depth analyses. Compared with placebo recipients, Ad26.COV2.S recipients showed higher spike-specific TCR breadth (P = 0.0014). The study was not powered for comparison of responses between vaccine doses or regimens. Vaccine and placebo recipients had similar non-spike TCR breadth, a finding consistent with the vaccine containing only spike. After vaccination, substantial breadth of spike-specific CD8+ and CD4+ T cell responses was reported.

Inclusive of the bounding cysteine and phenylalanine, the CDR3 is 15 residues long. The only DNA kept is the CDR3, 45 bases in frame from the first base. V was cut back by 5 bases and J by 3 bases, leaving a gap of 14 bases between them. CDR1 SGHTA and CDR2 FQGNSA were looked up in the germline V gene. This TCR was recovered from a person aged 18-60 years who received the Ad26.COV2.S COVID-19 vaccine or a placebo. This chain joins TRBV7-2 to TRBJ1-5; the D region possibly corresponds to TRBD1 (5 bases align). This specimen was peripheral blood, taken in a trial of Ad26.COV2.S vaccine versus placebo. The CDR3 has the sequence CASSPGSWANQPQHF. The base sequence is TGTGCCAGCAGCCCAGGGTCATGGGCCAATCAGCCCCAGCATTTT.